This T cell receptor (beta chain) was sequenced during a study of response to subunit inactivated influenza vaccine. Study findings and constraints: With each seasonal influenza vaccination, the authors suggested, few new T cells are recruited.

TCRdb used MiXCR to reprocess the RT-PCR reads, holding one entry per CDR3 protein. The data contain fewer than 350,000 distinct CDR3 sequences, around a fifth of them seen just once; the ten biggest clones take up about a tenth. CDR1 is DFQATT and CDR2 is SNEGSKA in the germline V gene (reference sequence). The CDR3 length is 14 residues. Trimming removed 1 base from V and 2 bases from J, with 11 bases in between. This clonotype showed up just a few times. As yet, its antigen is unknown. Source: PBMCs from blood, taken 21 months after vaccination. The V and J genes are TRBV20-1 and TRBJ2-5; D gene unclear. This clonotype was obtained from a man in his fifties or sixties who received an inactivated influenza vaccine. The CDR3 bases are TGCAGTGCTAGAGTAGGAGCAGCGCAAGAGACCCAGTACTTC. This codes for CSARVGAAQETQYF.